The clone carrying this T cell receptor (beta chain) was detected only a few times. The antigen is not known. Between the trimmed V and J ends, which lost 4 bases and 4 bases, there was a span of 12 bases. The CDR3 contains 14 residues. Germline V gene sequence: CDR1 SGHNT, CDR2 YYREEE (reference sequence). As for treatment: some 20 received Ad26.COV2.S at low or high dose, single or two shots; 5 received placebo; per-sample allocation not given. Samples analyzed were those drawn on day 63 after the first vaccine or placebo injection. This record belongs to a study of Ad26.COV2.S vaccination and SARS-CoV-2 variants. Turning to the study itself: The donor belonged to the COV1001 Ad26.COV2.S trial arm. Study-wide points: Researchers cautioned that TCR breadth and depth analyses may have underestimated total T cell responses.

Only in-frame clones appear in the TCRdb table, and some are missing; sequencing was by immunoSEQ multiplex PCR. Of 380,000 or so clones in the sample, 83% were seen once. The chain joins TRBV5-4 to TRBJ2-1; possible D gene TRBD1, 5 bases. This receptor was taken from a person aged 18-60 years who received the Ad26.COV2.S COVID-19 vaccine or a placebo. Sequenced here: peripheral blood, sampled in a trial of Ad26.COV2.S vaccine versus placebo. This chain's CDR3 is CASSQRTSYNEQFF. CDR3 DNA: TGTGCCAGCAGCCAGAGGACATCTTACAATGAGCAGTTCTTC.